This is a list of T cell receptor beta chains from one sample in a study of response to subunit inactivated influenza vaccine. TCRdb ran MiXCR on the RT-PCR reads and lists one entry per CDR3 protein. The table records about 780,000 distinct CDR3 sequences, roughly 20% of them present only once. Sequences were derived from PBMCs from blood, sampled 4 to 6 days after vaccination. The source is a man between 50 and 59 years old who received an inactivated influenza vaccine. The CDR3 runs from the conserved cysteine through the conserved F or W. D genes are given only for firm matches. Clone size is not always given. Where it is, it says once, few, many or a class for expanded clones.

j_gene	v_gene	d_gene	abundance	CDR3aa	CDR3nt
TRBJ2-3	TRBV6-2/TRBV6-3	-	few	CASSYSGGTLDTQYF	TGTGCCAGCAGTTATAGCGGCGGGACTCTAGATACGCAGTATTTT
TRBJ2-1	TRBV6-1	-	-	CASSEWREEQFF	TGTGCCAGCAGTGAATGGAGGGAGGAGCAGTTCTTC
TRBJ2-3	TRBV6-5	-	few	CASSYRTPTDTQYF	TGTGCCAGCAGTTACCGAACCCCGACAGATACGCAGTATTTT
TRBJ1-5	TRBV4-2	-	many	CASSPPGTDNQPQHF	TGTGCCAGCAGCCCTCCGGGGACTGATAATCAGCCCCAGCATTTT
TRBJ1-2	TRBV10-3	-	few	CAITPGRNYGYTF	TGTGCCATCACCCCAGGACGTAACTATGGCTACACCTTC
TRBJ2-5	TRBV5-1	-	few	CASSVARGQETQYF	TGCGCCAGCAGTGTTGCCAGGGGACAAGAGACCCAGTACTTC
TRBJ1-1	TRBV29-1	-	few	CSIRTNTEAFF	TGCAGCATCAGGACGAACACTGAAGCTTTCTTT
TRBJ2-1	TRBV9	-	few	CASSDLNEQFF	TGTGCCAGCAGCGATCTAAATGAGCAGTTCTTC
TRBJ2-2	TRBV20-1	TRBD1	-	CSAEDRDNTGELFF	TGCAGTGCTGAGGACAGGGATAACACCGGGGAGCTGTTTTTT
TRBJ2-5	TRBV25-1	TRBD2	-	CASSRLGLAGPGTQYF	TGTGCCAGCAGTCGACTCGGACTAGCGGGACCCGGGACCCAGTACTTC
TRBJ2-5	TRBV18	TRBD1	-	CASSPLRTGGGETQYF	TGTGCCAGCTCCCCGCTGCGGACAGGGGGCGGGGAGACCCAGTACTTC
TRBJ2-7	TRBV10-3	TRBD1	few	CAISESVDRTYEQYF	TGTGCCATCAGTGAGTCCGTGGACAGGACCTACGAGCAGTACTTC
TRBJ1-2	TRBV5-1	-	many	CASSPRGPGGYTF	TGCGCCAGCAGTCCTCGGGGGCCGGGTGGCTACACCTTC
TRBJ1-2	TRBV30	TRBD1	-	CASPRTGFYGYTF	TGTGCCTCGCCCCGGACAGGGTTCTATGGCTACACCTTC
TRBJ2-1	TRBV6-4	-	-	CASSAAGIGEQFF	TGTGCCAGCAGTGCCGCAGGGATAGGTGAGCAGTTCTTC
TRBJ2-2	TRBV5-5	-	-	CASSDTGWVTTGELFF	TGTGCCAGCAGCGACACAGGGTGGGTAACCACCGGGGAGCTGTTTTTT
TRBJ2-5	TRBV3-1	-	-	CASSTVLGTQYF	TGTGCCAGCAGTACGGTATTGGGGACCCAGTACTTC
TRBJ1-4	TRBV7-2	-	few	CASSRMGLGDEKLFF	TGTGCCAGCAGCCGGATGGGTCTAGGTGATGAAAAACTGTTTTTT
TRBJ1-5	TRBV12-3/TRBV12-4	-	few	CASSWKESNQPQHF	TGTGCCAGCAGTTGGAAGGAAAGCAATCAGCCCCAGCATTTT
TRBJ2-1	TRBV29-1	-	-	CSVQGGPTEQFF	TGCAGCGTTCAAGGGGGTCCTACTGAGCAGTTCTTC
TRBJ2-6	TRBV9	TRBD1	-	CASSVGPTGVAGANVLTF	TGTGCCAGCAGCGTAGGACCGACAGGGGTCGCTGGGGCCAACGTCCTGACTTTC
TRBJ1-5	TRBV20-1	-	-	CSADKGINQPQHF	TGCAGTGCCGACAAGGGGATCAATCAGCCCCAGCATTTT
TRBJ2-2	TRBV7-8	-	few	CASSFWDIREHRGAVF	TGTGCCAGCAGCTTCTGGGACATTCGCGAACACCGGGGAGCTGTTTTT
TRBJ1-3	TRBV7-9	-	few	CASSLEKGTSGNTIYF	TGTGCCAGCAGCTTAGAAAAAGGGACATCTGGAAACACCATATATTTT
TRBJ1-5	TRBV4-3	-	-	CASSQDVGIQPQHF	TGCGCCAGCAGCCAAGATGTAGGGATCCAGCCCCAGCATTTT
TRBJ1-1	TRBV28	-	-	CASSLLPPSNTEAFF	TGTGCCAGCAGTTTATTACCCCCATCGAACACTGAAGCTTTCTTT
TRBJ2-1	TRBV5-1	TRBD2	-	CASGLAGGGYNEQFF	TGCGCCAGCGGACTAGCGGGGGGTGGTTACAATGAGCAGTTCTTC
TRBJ2-2	TRBV28	TRBD2	-	CASTTTRASGGRRSTGELFF	TGTGCCAGCACTACTACAAGGGCTAGCGGGGGCCGACGGAGCACCGGGGAGCTGTTTTTT
TRBJ2-3	TRBV6-2/TRBV6-3	TRBD2	few	CASSYEAGGPTVTQYF	TGTGCCAGCAGTTACGAAGCGGGGGGGCCTACTGTTACGCAGTATTTT
TRBJ1-6	TRBV7-2	-	many	CASSSRPGGKSPLHF	TGTGCCAGCAGCTCCCGTCCCGGTGGGAAATCACCCCTCCACTTT
TRBJ1-3	TRBV12-3/TRBV12-4	TRBD1	few	CASSSTGLIGNTIYF	TGTGCCAGCAGTTCGACAGGGCTAATTGGAAACACCATATATTTT
TRBJ1-3	TRBV28	-	few	CASSPPRDLFSGNTIYF	TGTGCCAGCAGCCCCCCTCGCGACTTATTCTCTGGAAACACCATATATTTT
TRBJ2-2	TRBV5-1	TRBD1	-	CASSWRQGRDTGELFF	TGCGCCAGCAGCTGGCGACAGGGTAGAGACACCGGGGAGCTGTTTTTT
TRBJ2-3	TRBV9	TRBD1	-	CASRATGLSTDTQYF	TGTGCCAGCAGAGCGACAGGGCTTAGCACAGATACGCAGTATTTT
TRBJ2-1	TRBV4-3	-	-	CASSQRSGTTAEQFF	TGCGCCAGCAGCCAGCGATCCGGAACTACGGCAGAGCAGTTCTTC
TRBJ1-5	TRBV20-1	-	-	CSAREGIRDQPQHF	TGCAGTGCTAGAGAGGGGATCAGGGATCAGCCCCAGCATTTT
TRBJ2-5	TRBV5-1	TRBD1	many	CASRTGGRETQYF	TGCGCCAGCAGGACAGGGGGACGAGAGACCCAGTACTTC
TRBJ2-2	TRBV20-1	-	-	CSARASGTGELFF	TGCAGTGCTAGAGCCTCGGGGACCGGGGAGCTGTTTTTT
TRBJ2-1	TRBV24-1	TRBD2	-	CATSDPLGLAENNEQFF	TGTGCCACCAGTGACCCGCTGGGACTAGCGGAAAACAATGAGCAGTTCTTC
TRBJ2-2	TRBV15	-	few	CATALTYTGELFF	TGTGCCACCGCTCTCACGTACACCGGGGAGCTGTTTTTT
TRBJ2-2	TRBV7-2	TRBD2	-	CASSSTSGLLSGELFF	TGTGCCAGCAGCTCAACTAGCGGACTACTCTCCGGGGAGCTGTTTTTT
TRBJ2-2	TRBV19	-	-	CASKSEGNGELFF	TGTGCCAGCAAAAGTGAGGGGAACGGGGAGCTGTTTTTT
TRBJ2-7	TRBV20-1	TRBD1	-	CSARGGDSYEQYF	TGCAGTGCGCGAGGGGGCGACTCCTACGAGCAGTACTTC
TRBJ2-7	TRBV4-3	TRBD1	few	CASSRDRELIYEQYF	TGCGCCAGCAGCCGGGACAGGGAGCTTATCTACGAGCAGTACTTC
TRBJ2-5	TRBV29-1	TRBD2	-	CSVETSGSRSETQYF	TGCAGCGTCGAAACTAGCGGGAGCCGGTCAGAGACCCAGTACTTC
TRBJ2-1	TRBV12-3/TRBV12-4	TRBD2	-	CASSLLAGGVDEQFF	TGTGCCAGCAGCCTACTAGCGGGAGGCGTCGATGAGCAGTTCTTC
TRBJ2-3	TRBV12-3/TRBV12-4	TRBD2	many	CASSLDRGRADTQYF	TGTGCCAGCAGTTTAGATCGCGGGAGGGCAGATACGCAGTATTTT
TRBJ2-7	TRBV28	TRBD1	-	CASSLTGKVGNEQYF	TGTGCCAGCAGCCTGACAGGGAAAGTCGGGAACGAGCAGTACTTC
TRBJ2-1	TRBV5-4	-	few	CASSLTPAGGLGNEQFF	TGTGCCAGCAGCTTGACCCCTGCCGGGGGCCTAGGAAATGAGCAGTTCTTC
TRBJ2-1	TRBV30	-	-	CAWRERDGNEQFF	TGTGCCTGGAGGGAGAGAGACGGCAATGAGCAGTTCTTC
TRBJ2-3	TRBV20-1	TRBD2	-	CSAPSRSSGGAGDTQYF	TGCAGTGCTCCCAGCCGATCTAGCGGGGGGGCTGGAGATACGCAGTATTTT
TRBJ1-5	TRBV7-6	TRBD1	few	CASSLGSQGAGQPQHF	TGTGCCAGCAGCTTAGGTTCACAGGGGGCCGGTCAGCCCCAGCATTTT